The next 28 T cell receptor beta chains were all read from a single sample in a study of blood T cell repertoires in COVID-19. Assay: immunoSEQ multiplex PCR; the TCRdb copy retains only in-frame clones and omits some. Of some 220,000 clones listed, nearly 95% are singletons. The sequenced material came from peripheral blood. Every receptor here comes from a man in his thirties or forties with COVID-19, enrolled during active disease.

The gene calls are TRBV2 and TRBJ1-6; no clear D gene. The CDR3 extends over 15 amino acids. Trimming cost V 9 bases and J 2 bases, with 14 bases left between them. Looked up from germline, CDR1 is SNHLY and CDR2 is FYNNEI. CDR3 nucleotide sequence: TGTGCCAGAACAGAGTCGGCTACCTATAATTCACCCCTCCACTTT. It is translated as CARTESATYNSPLHF.

The chain carries TRBV10-1 and TRBJ2-3; TRBD2 might be the D (7 bases). The V and J ends lost 2 bases and 4 bases respectively, with 13 bases between them. Germline V gives CDR1 WNHNN, CDR2 SYGVQD (reference sequence). The CDR3 loop spans 15 amino acids. CDR3 nucleotide sequence: TGCGCCAGCAGTGAGCGGGGGGCTAGAGCAGATACGCAGTATTTT. Amino acid sequence: CASSERGARADTQYF.

This clone has only one observation. The rearrangement uses TRBV7-9 and TRBJ1-6; no reliable D call. Trimming took 2 bases from V and 3 from J, leaving 8 bases between them. In germline, CDR1 is SEHNR, CDR2 FQNEAQ (reference sequence). The CDR3 runs to 15 residues. The CDR3: CASSLSQIYNSPLHF. Written as DNA, the CDR3 is TGTGCCAGCAGCTTATCGCAGATCTATAATTCACCCCTCCACTTT.

This clone was found once. This chain uses TRBV18 with TRBJ2-1; 9 positions match TRBD2. J gave up 4 bases and V 3 bases, and 4 bases lay outside the gene matches. Per the germline V gene, CDR1 is KGHSH and CDR2 is LQKENI. This CDR3 spans 15 amino acids. CDR3 DNA sequence: TGTGCCAGCTCACCGCTAGCGGGGAGATACAATGAGCAGTTCTTC. Protein product: CASSPLAGRYNEQFF.

The chain is built from TRBV9 and TRBJ1-6; 9 positions agree with TRBD1. Germline lookup yields CDR1 SGDLS and CDR2 YYNGEE. V gave up 8 bases and J gave up 7 bases; unmatched junction bases: 7. The CDR3 loop spans 14 amino acids. CDR3 sequence: CASGTGNSNSPLHF. The CDR3, as DNA: TGTGCCAGTGGGACAGGGAATTCGAATTCACCCCTCCACTTT.

This sequence joins TRBV28 and TRBJ2-1; D possibly corresponds to TRBD2 (6 bases). Germline CDR1 is MDHEN and CDR2 is SYDVKM. Trimming removed 3 bases at V and 7 bases at J, with 13 bases between. The CDR3 totals 14 residues. CDR3 loop: CASSFRDFSNEQFF. CDR3 nucleotides: TGTGCCAGCAGTTTCCGGGACTTTTCAAATGAGCAGTTCTTC.

The J gene is TRBJ2-7, the V gene TRBV4-2, with TRBD1 as a possible D gene (6 bases). The ends were cut back, 0 bases at V and 0 bases at J, with 12 bases in the middle. The germline CDR1 and CDR2 sequences are LGHNA and YNFKEQ. The CDR3 covers 16 residues. In DNA form, the CDR3 reads TGTGCCAGCAGCCAAGAAAACCGGGACACCTCCTACGAGCAGTACTTC. Translated, it gives CASSQENRDTSYEQYF.

The V call is TRBV19, the J call TRBJ1-1, with 8 nucleotides matching TRBD1. Germline V gene lookup returns CDR1 LNHDA and CDR2 SQIVND (reference sequence). The V and J ends lost 4 bases and 4 bases, in that order; junction bases with no gene match: 2. CDR3 size: 13 residues. CDR3 protein: CASSTGTGTEAFF. In nucleotides, the CDR3 is TGTGCCAGTAGTACCGGGACAGGCACTGAAGCTTTCTTT.

This chain connects TRBV4-2 to TRBJ1-2, with no clear D. Germline CDR1 is LGHNA and CDR2 is YNFKEQ. The germline V and J ends were trimmed by 8 bases and 4 bases, with 17 bases remaining between them. CDR3 length: 14 amino acids. The CDR3 nucleotides are TGTGCCAGCGGTCGGGAAGAGGTGTCCTATGGCTACACCTTC. Protein: CASGREEVSYGYTF.

This chain connects TRBV7-9 to TRBJ1-1; maybe TRBD1 (6 bases). The germline V gene encodes CDR1 SEHNR and CDR2 FQNEAQ (reference sequence). The CDR3 has 18 amino acids. V lost 2 bases, J lost 4 bases, and 23 bases lay in between. CDR3: CASSLIIRLGTGITEAFF. DNA of the CDR3: TGTGCCAGCAGCTTAATAATTAGGTTGGGCACAGGGATCACTGAAGCTTTCTTT.

The chain uses TRBV5-6 and TRBJ1-1; 10 bases are a match to TRBD1. CDR3 length: 15 amino acids. With V trimmed by 1 base and J by 12 bases, 12 bases remained unmatched. Looked up from germline, CDR1 is SGHDT and CDR2 is YYEEEE. The CDR3 protein is CASSLTTTGTGAPFF. The DNA of the CDR3 is TGTGCCAGCAGCTTGACAACAACCGGGACAGGGGCACCTTTCTTT.

This chain uses TRBV29-1 with TRBJ1-2; D unresolved. This CDR3 is built from 13 residues. Germline V gene data show CDR1 as SQVTM and CDR2 as ANQGSEA. V lost 1 base to trimming and J lost 0 bases, with 6 bases between them. The CDR3 region is CSVEVRTNYGYTF. CDR3 nucleotide sequence: TGCAGCGTTGAAGTCCGTACTAACTATGGCTACACCTTC.

This clone was seen a single time. The rearrangement joins TRBV10-3 to TRBJ2-7; D is perhaps TRBD1 (6 bases). Germline values: CDR1 ENHRY, CDR2 SYGVKD. V was clipped by 10 bases and J by 7 bases, with 23 bases between them. The CDR3 runs to 14 residues. The CDR3 DNA is TGTGCCACCGGGATAGGGACATCCTCTCATGAGCAGTACTTC. This sequence encodes CATGIGTSSHEQYF.

The chain employs TRBV28 and TRBJ2-7, with D maybe TRBD1 (5 bases). CDR1 is MDHEN and CDR2 is SYDVKM in the germline V gene. Trimming removed 6 bases at V and 2 bases at J, with 20 bases between. This CDR3 spans 16 amino acids. CDR3 DNA sequence: TGTGCCAGCAGCTTTACCCGACAGAAGCCAACCTACGAGCAGTACTTC. It encodes CASSFTRQKPTYEQYF.

The V call is TRBV7-6, the J call TRBJ1-4, with D possibly matching TRBD1 (6 bases). V lost 5 bases, J lost 8 bases, and 18 bases lay in between. The CDR3 has 15 amino acids. The germline CDR1 and CDR2 sequences are SGHVS and FNYEAQ. CDR3 DNA: TGTGCCAGCAGCCCAGAAGTCGAGGGGGGGGAAAAACTGTTTTTT. It encodes CASSPEVEGGEKLFF.

The rearrangement uses TRBV4-2 and TRBJ1-2; D is undetermined. Trimming shortened V by 1 base and J by 2 bases, and 17 bases separated the two germline ends. Germline-derived CDR1 and CDR2 are LGHNA and YNFKEQ. The CDR3 extends over 17 amino acids. Here the CDR3 reads CASSQGVRRVENYGYTF. CDR3 DNA: TGTGCCAGCAGCCAAGGCGTAAGGAGGGTAGAAAACTATGGCTACACCTTC.

Regarding this clone: Other DNA sequences in the same sample also yield this CDR3. The V gene is TRBV7-2, the J gene TRBJ2-1; 11 nucleotides align to TRBD2. After removal of 2 bases from V and 6 bases from J, the junction contained 0 bases not matched to a gene. The CDR3 has 14 residues. From germline, CDR1 is SGHTA and CDR2 FQGNSA. Here the CDR3 DNA reads TGTGCCAGCAGCTTACTAGCGGGGGGCAATGAGCAGTTCTTC. Translating it yields CASSLLAGGNEQFF.

J is TRBJ1-5 and V is TRBV18, with no clear D. V gave up 2 bases and J gave up 0 bases, with 5 bases separating them. Germline V CDR1 and CDR2: KGHSH, LQKENI. The CDR3 contains 14 residues. CDR3: CASSPSVSNQPQHF. For the CDR3, the DNA is TGTGCCAGCTCACCATCGGTTAGCAATCAGCCCCAGCATTTT.

The genes are TRBV11-3 and TRBJ2-3, with D tentatively TRBD2 (6 bases). The germline CDR1 and CDR2 sequences are SGHNT and YENEEA. Trimming removed 1 base from V and 5 bases from J, with 16 bases in between. CDR3 size: 16 residues. CDR3 amino acids: CASSLGGPGGEDTQYF. CDR3 DNA: TGTGCCAGCAGCTTAGGGGGCCCCGGAGGGGAAGATACGCAGTATTTT.

The chain is built from TRBV7-9 and TRBJ1-1; no clear D. The CDR3 is 14 amino acids. Germline V CDR1 and CDR2: SEHNR, FQNEAQ (reference sequence). V lost 8 bases to trimming and J lost 3 bases, with 16 bases between them. CDR3 bases: TGTGCCAGCGACCGGAGGCCCCGGGACACTGAAGCTTTCTTT. Amino acid sequence: CASDRRPRDTEAFF.

The V and J genes are TRBV9 and TRBJ1-2; perhaps TRBD1 as D (5 bases). V was clipped by 4 bases and J by 4 bases, with 26 bases between them. Germline loops: CDR1 SGDLS, CDR2 YYNGEE. This CDR3 comprises 18 residues. CDR3 sequence (DNA): TGTGCCAGCAGCCCCGCACCCGGGGGGGGGTCAGAGAGCTATGGCTACACCTTC. This translates into CASSPAPGGGSESYGYTF.

This chain joins TRBV18 and TRBJ1-6, with 7 nucleotides matching TRBD1. This CDR3 has 17 residues. V lost 3 bases to trimming and J lost 10 bases; unmatched junction nucleotides: 15. In germline, CDR1 is KGHSH, CDR2 LQKENI. This CDR3 is CASSPLRHDRAKSPLHF. The CDR3 bases are TGTGCCAGCTCACCTCTACGTCACGACAGGGCGAAGTCACCCCTCCACTTT.

This sequence joins TRBV3-1 (or the pseudogene TRBV3-2) and TRBJ2-3; the D is unclear. Between the trimmed V and J ends, which lost 2 bases and 2 bases, there was a span of 5 bases. CDR1 LGHDT and CDR2 YNNKEL come from the germline V gene (reference sequence). The CDR3 sequence is 13 residues long. This CDR3 is CASSQTTTDTQYF. CDR3 nucleotides: TGTGCCAGCAGCCAAACAACCACAGATACGCAGTATTTT.

This clone was picked up one time. The chain has TRBV27 and TRBJ2-1, with a possible D match to TRBD2 (5 bases). The germline V gene encodes CDR1 MNHEY and CDR2 SMNVEV (reference sequence). The V end lost 5 bases, the J end lost 8 bases, and 10 bases lay between the germline ends. The CDR3 contains 12 residues. DNA for the CDR3: TGTGCCAGCAGTCCGAGGGATCATGAGCAGTTCTTC. Residues: CASSPRDHEQFF.

The rearrangement uses TRBV6-5 and TRBJ1-5; 8 bases are a match to TRBD1. The CDR3 consists of 14 residues. Unmatched junction bases numbered 5, after V lost 6 bases and J lost 4 bases. From germline, CDR1 is MNHEY and CDR2 SVGAGI. This CDR3 reads CASRKTGGNQPQHF. The CDR3 DNA is TGTGCCAGCAGAAAAACAGGGGGAAATCAGCCCCAGCATTTT.

This clone was seen once. The gene calls are TRBV11-2 and TRBJ1-2; a possible D gene is TRBD1 (6 bases). The CDR3 loop spans 13 amino acids. Between the trimmed V and J ends, which lost 4 bases and 7 bases, there was a span of 13 bases. The germline V gene has CDR1 SGHAT and CDR2 FQNNGV. CDR3 amino acids: CASSSYRVGGYTF. In DNA, the CDR3 is TGTGCCAGCAGCTCCTACAGGGTTGGTGGCTACACCTTC.

This clone was recorded once. The rearrangement uses TRBV7-3 and TRBJ2-2; TRBD1 aligns across 8 bases. CDR1 is SGHTA, CDR2 FQGTGA, per germline. CDR3 length: 16 amino acids. J gave up 5 bases and V 3 bases, and 8 bases lay outside the gene matches. The CDR3 loop reads CASSLMTGADTGELFF. CDR3 DNA sequence: TGTGCCAGCAGCTTGATGACAGGGGCGGATACCGGGGAGCTGTTTTTT.

This sequence joins TRBV6-5 and TRBJ1-2; maybe TRBD1 (6 bases). The V gene lost 5 bases and the J gene lost 6 bases, with 13 bases spanning the gap. Germline V gene data show CDR1 as MNHEY and CDR2 as SVGAGI. The CDR3 has 13 residues. The CDR3 sequence is CASSPRTVDGYTF. In DNA, the CDR3 is TGTGCCAGCAGTCCCCGGACAGTGGATGGCTACACCTTC.